This T cell receptor beta chain originates from a study of shared clonotypes between healthy human individuals. Germline assignment: CDR1 MDHEN and CDR2 SYDVKM. The CDR3 totals 17 residues. The V and J ends lost 5 bases and 0 bases respectively, with 20 bases between them. The donors, healthy adults who were HIV-negative, had experienced no recent acute infections or vaccinations. The protocol was immunoSEQ multiplex PCR, while the TCRdb copy is restricted to in-frame clones and leaves out a portion. Of around 600,000 clones in the sample, around 97% are singletons; the top ten hold about 0.057%. V usage is TRBV28 and J usage is TRBJ2-7, with D perhaps assigned TRBD1 or TRBD2 (6 bases each). Sequenced input: naive CD4+ T cells sorted from blood. This sample's subset: CD45RA+ positively selected. This clonotype was obtained from a woman in her twenties or thirties in good health. The CDR3 loop reads CASSSSSRGRSSYEQYF. As DNA, the CDR3 is TGTGCCAGCAGTAGTTCCTCCCGGGGGCGAAGCTCCTACGAGCAGTACTTC. Supplemented by reference TRBV28 and TRBJ2-7, the full variable domain reads DVKVTQSSRYLVKRTGEKVFLECVQDMDHENMFWYRQDPGLGLRLIYFSYDVKMKEKGDIPEGYSVSREKKERFSLILESASTNQTSMYLCASSSSSRGRSSYEQYFGPGTRLTVT.